This record covers a single T cell receptor beta chain. At one end, the junction sequence differs from germline, possibly due to a read error. The germline V gene has CDR1 SEHNR and CDR2 FQNEAQ (reference sequence). The CDR3 covers 14 residues. The source of the sample is a study of cytomegalovirus exposure and HLA in healthy donors. The PCR ran on 60 Vbeta and 13 Jbeta primers. Here immunoSEQ multiplex PCR was the method, and the copy in TCRdb shows in-frame clones only, minus some. This repertoire shows roughly 100,000 clones, roughly 74% found once; its top ten account for about 2.1%. The rearrangement uses TRBV7-9 and TRBJ1-2; D gene uncertain. The sequenced material came from PBMCs. The clonotype originates from a woman between 35 and 50 years old in good health and CMV-seronegative. The CDR3 DNA sequence: TGTTCCAGCAGCTTAGCCGGGATTGGGGATGGCTACACCTTC. Protein sequence: CSSSLAGIGDGYTF.